Listed below are T cell receptor beta chains from one sample, sequenced in a study of Graves' ophthalmopathy and Graves' hyperthyroidism. Each CDR3 protein is one row after TCRdb ran MiXCR on the multiplex PCR reads. This sample yields 200,000 to 250,000 distinct CDR3 sequences, of which 20% to 25% are seen a single time; 35% to 55% belongs to the top ten. The sequenced sample was peripheral blood. All receptors come from a woman aged 45-65 years with Graves' ophthalmopathy. The CDR3 runs from the conserved cysteine through the conserved F or W.

cdr3_aa: CASQDSSYNSPLHF
j_call: TRBJ1-6
v_call: TRBV12-3/TRBV12-4

cdr3_aa: CASRRQDNYEQYF
j_call: TRBJ2-7
v_call: TRBV6-5

cdr3_aa: CASSQSDSAWETQYF
j_call: TRBJ2-5
v_call: TRBV4-1

cdr3_aa: CSANRGGDQPQPF
j_call: TRBJ1-5
v_call: TRBV20-1

cdr3_aa: CASSLRGVAEAFF
j_call: TRBJ1-1
v_call: TRBV12-3/TRBV12-4

cdr3_aa: CASSLTSYYEQYF
j_call: TRBJ2-7
v_call: TRBV27

cdr3_aa: CSARDQSVNTIYF
j_call: TRBJ1-3
v_call: TRBV20-1

cdr3_aa: CSATDRGGGNTIYF
j_call: TRBJ1-3
v_call: TRBV20-1

cdr3_aa: CASSLKGPVKNTEAFF
j_call: TRBJ1-1
v_call: TRBV12-3/TRBV12-4

cdr3_aa: CASNPGLAGEETQYF
j_call: TRBJ2-5
v_call: TRBV12-3/TRBV12-4

cdr3_aa: CASTQRTRDSGELFF
j_call: TRBJ2-2
v_call: TRBV5-1

cdr3_aa: CATSDSMSYGKLFF
j_call: TRBJ2-2
v_call: TRBV24-1

cdr3_aa: CASSRQIGDSNQPQHF
j_call: TRBJ1-5
v_call: TRBV4-1